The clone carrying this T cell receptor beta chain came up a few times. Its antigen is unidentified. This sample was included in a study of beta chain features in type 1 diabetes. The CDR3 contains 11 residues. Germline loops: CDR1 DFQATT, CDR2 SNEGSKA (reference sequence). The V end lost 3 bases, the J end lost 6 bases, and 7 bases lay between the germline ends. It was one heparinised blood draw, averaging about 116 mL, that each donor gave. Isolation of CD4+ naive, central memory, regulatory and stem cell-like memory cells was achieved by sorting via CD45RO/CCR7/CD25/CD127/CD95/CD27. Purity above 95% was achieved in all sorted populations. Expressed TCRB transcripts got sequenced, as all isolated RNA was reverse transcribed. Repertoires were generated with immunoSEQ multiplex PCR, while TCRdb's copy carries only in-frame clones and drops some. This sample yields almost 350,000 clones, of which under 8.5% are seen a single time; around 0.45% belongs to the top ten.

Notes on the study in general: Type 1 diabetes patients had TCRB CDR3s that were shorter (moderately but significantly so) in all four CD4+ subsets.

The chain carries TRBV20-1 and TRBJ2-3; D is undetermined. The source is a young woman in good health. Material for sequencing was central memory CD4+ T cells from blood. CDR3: CSARKMDTQYF. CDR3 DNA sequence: TGCAGTGCTAGGAAGATGGATACGCAGTATTTT.